This entry features one T cell receptor (beta chain) sequence. As yet, its antigen is unknown. Construction of TCR beta libraries was performed using quantitative 5'-RACE with molecular barcodes. Each CDR3 protein is one row after TCRdb ran MiXCR on the 5' RACE reads. The sample records approximately 220,000 distinct CDR3 sequences, around a quarter being singletons. The sample originates from a study of CD8 T cells in ankylosing spondylitis. Study-wide findings and caveats: Disease-linked clones displayed a CD8+ phenotype and appeared relatively rarely in peripheral blood. Researchers reportedly found disease-linked clones significantly enriched in matched ankylosing spondylitis synovial fluid. It appeared that ankylosing spondylitis blood was characterized by a TCR beta motif of 8 or 9 highly homologous variants.

This CDR3 has 15 residues. Per germline, CDR1 MNHEY and CDR2 SVGAGI. The V end lost 0 bases, the J end lost 9 bases, and 17 bases lay between the germline ends. The receptor was isolated from a male donor with ankylosing spondylitis or in good health (not recorded which). The J gene is TRBJ2-5, the V gene TRBV6-5, with D perhaps being TRBD1 or TRBD2 (5 bases each). Sequences were obtained from blood, either unsorted or a sorted T cell fraction (not recorded which). Here the CDR3 DNA reads TGTGCCAGCAGTTACTCGAAGCCGGGGCCCGGGGCCCAGTACTTC. It encodes CASSYSKPGPGAQYF.